The present TCR beta chain was sequenced within a study of blood T cell repertoires in COVID-19. Overall study: Sample material is recorded as cDNA or gDNA derived from T cells, B-cell-depleted T cells, or PBMCs.

Allocation to cohorts depended on clinical history reported by the participants. The germline V gene has CDR1 MNHEY and CDR2 SMNVEV (reference sequence). CDR3 length: 13 amino acids. After removal of 2 bases from V and 4 bases from J, the junction contained 1 base not matched to a gene. Per the original methods: Estimates of nucleated cell counts were drawn from the amplification of reference gene primers. Method: immunoSEQ multiplex PCR; TCRdb's copy keeps in-frame clones and lacks some. V, J and clone size are taken as reported in that table, and D and trimming were inferred from the DNA itself. The sample lists about 440,000 clones, about 90% occurring once.

V is TRBV27 and J is TRBJ1-1; TRBD1 matches 7 bases. The sequenced sample consisted of PBMCs or T cells enriched from blood (not recorded which). The receptor comes from a woman under 30 with acute COVID-19. The CDR3 protein is CASSLAGGTEAFF. CDR3 nucleotides: TGTGCCAGCAGTTTAGCAGGGGGCACTGAAGCTTTCTTT.